These T cell receptor beta chains were read from a single sample in a study of CXCR3-negative and CXCR3-positive naive CD8 T cells. TCRdb re-analyzed the 5' RACE reads; it lists each CDR3 protein once, without DNA. Found here are fewer than 95,000 distinct CDR3 sequences; the top ten clones hold around 1.7%. Sequencing input: naive CXCR3- CD8+ T cells from blood. These TCRs come from a human donor in good health. Some clones in this sample may be carry-over from other donors' samples. Each CDR3 is given with its conserved first and last residue.

v_call	j_call	cdr3_aa
TRBV28	TRBJ2-5	CASSPAQETQYF
TRBV29-1	TRBJ1-2	CSVNGGGGYTF
TRBV10-3	TRBJ2-3	CAISESGGEMKNTQYF
TRBV4-3	TRBJ2-5	CASSQEAQVQETQYF
TRBV6-2/TRBV6-3	TRBJ2-3	CASRNGALGPGRTDTQYF
TRBV10-2	TRBJ2-3	CASSDLAGTDTQYF
TRBV14	TRBJ2-5	CASSQDMTELQETQYF
TRBV7-2	TRBJ2-1	CASSSSSVYEQFF
TRBV20-1	TRBJ2-6	CSARDLSGANVLTF
TRBV5-1	TRBJ1-1	CASSLTLNTEAFF
TRBV19	TRBJ2-3	CASSVAGTGFTDTQYF
TRBV6-5	TRBJ2-1	CASSYTPETEQFF
TRBV3-1	TRBJ2-2	CASSHQGPGELFF
TRBV13	TRBJ2-7	CASSLGGHANSYEQYF
TRBV20-1	TRBJ1-2	CSGMGRNNYGYTF
TRBV20-1	TRBJ2-7	CSVETSGTHEQYF
TRBV4-1	TRBJ2-7	CASSQEKTAPSYEQYF
TRBV29-1	TRBJ1-2	CSVLPDRVRYGYTF
TRBV14	TRBJ1-1	CASRQGLNTEAFF
TRBV20-1	TRBJ2-1	CSARDVERERNEQFF
TRBV28	TRBJ2-5	CASSFESGPGRQETQYF
TRBV5-1	TRBJ1-1	CASSLDLGTGATEAFF
TRBV7-3	TRBJ2-7	CASSLYGTSSAGQYF
TRBV29-1	TRBJ2-1	CSVDGSGLNFDSQFF
TRBV20-1	TRBJ2-3	CSARSHRADTQYF
TRBV7-9	TRBJ2-1	CASGDSSSYNEQFF
TRBV6-5	TRBJ2-1	CASHLTGPSVPQYNEQFF